This TCR beta chain was identified during a study of identifying expanded T cells in peripheral blood. No infections or other immune events were documented during collection. The CDR3 is 13 residues long. Germline CDR1 MDHEN, CDR2 SYDVKM. V lost 2 bases and J 5 bases, leaving 9 bases between the germline ends. Broader study findings: Technical replicates showed 0.9 to 1.5 changed clones; about 2 weeks about 16.4; four weeks 19.

About this clone itself: Its cognate antigen is unknown.

Produced via immunoSEQ multiplex PCR; TCRdb's table is partial and in-frame only. Of approximately 90,000 clones listed, approximately 91% were seen once; the top ten hold roughly 3.8%. Specimen: blood. The rearrangement joins TRBV28 to TRBJ2-5, with unresolved D. The clonotype originates from a person aged 18 to 75 in good health. The CDR3: CASSLRVSETQYF. CDR3 DNA sequence: TGTGCCAGCAGTTTACGGGTCTCGGAGACCCAGTACTTC.